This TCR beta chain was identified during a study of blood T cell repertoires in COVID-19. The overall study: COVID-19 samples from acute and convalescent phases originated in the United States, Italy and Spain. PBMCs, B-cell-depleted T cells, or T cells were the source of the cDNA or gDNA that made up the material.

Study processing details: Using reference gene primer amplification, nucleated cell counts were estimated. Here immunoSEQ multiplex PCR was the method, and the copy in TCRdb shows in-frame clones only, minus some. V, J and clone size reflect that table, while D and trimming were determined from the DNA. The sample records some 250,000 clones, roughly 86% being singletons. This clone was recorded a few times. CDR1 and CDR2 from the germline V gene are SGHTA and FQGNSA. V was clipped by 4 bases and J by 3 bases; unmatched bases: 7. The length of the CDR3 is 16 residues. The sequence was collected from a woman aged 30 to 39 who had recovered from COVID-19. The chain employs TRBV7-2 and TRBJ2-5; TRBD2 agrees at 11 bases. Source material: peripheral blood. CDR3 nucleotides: TGTGCCAGCAGCTCTTGGGGACTAGCGGATAAAGAGACCCAGTACTTC. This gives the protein CASSSWGLADKETQYF.